The 8 T cell receptor beta chains below come from one sample, sequenced in a study of CD4 T cells in relation to SARS-CoV-2 and coronaviruses. For these receptors, no antigen is known. The repertoire was sequenced with immunoSEQ multiplex PCR; TCRdb's copy has only in-frame clones and lacks some. This sample has around 45,000 clones, with around 80% found just once. Input material: naive CD4+ T cells from PBMCs, cultured in vitro. Subset noted: naive CD4+ T cells isolated by negative enrichment. These receptors all stem from an adult with COVID-19.

The V call is TRBV18, the J call TRBJ2-1; TRBD1 matches 7 bases. Germline lookup yields CDR1 KGHSH and CDR2 LQKENI. The ends lost 5 bases at V and 8 bases at J; junction bases unmatched: 6. This CDR3 is built from 13 residues. The CDR3 loop is CASSGQGDHEQFF. CDR3 nucleotide sequence: TGTGCCAGCTCAGGGCAGGGGGACCATGAGCAGTTCTTC.

This sequence joins TRBV28 and TRBJ2-2; D is undetermined. This CDR3 has 15 amino acids. The germline V and J ends were trimmed by 5 bases and 2 bases, with 12 bases remaining between them. Germline CDR1 MDHEN, CDR2 SYDVKM. CDR3 protein: CASSPIPRNTGELFF. DNA of the CDR3: TGTGCCAGCAGTCCAATACCGAGAAACACCGGGGAGCTGTTTTTT.

The gene calls are TRBV7-2 and TRBJ2-7; tentatively, D is TRBD2 (5 bases). The CDR3 spans 14 residues. V lost 4 bases and J 3 bases, leaving 13 bases between the germline ends. The germline gives CDR1 SGHTA, CDR2 FQGNSA. Here the CDR3 DNA reads TGTGCCAGCAGCTCCAGACGGGGAAACTACGAGCAGTACTTC. Its translation is CASSSRRGNYEQYF.

The chain carries TRBV28 and TRBJ2-7; D may match TRBD1 or TRBD2 (5 bases each). Trimming shortened V by 10 bases and J by 2 bases, and 15 bases separated the two germline ends. The germline gives CDR1 MDHEN, CDR2 SYDVKM. CDR3 size: 13 residues. The CDR3: CATGGSGPYEQYF. The CDR3 DNA reads TGTGCCACCGGTGGCTCGGGACCCTACGAGCAGTACTTC.

The V and J genes are TRBV7-2 and TRBJ2-4, with D maybe TRBD2 (5 bases). Trimming removed 5 bases from V and 6 bases from J, with 14 bases in between. This CDR3 region has 14 residues. The V gene's germline CDR1 is SGHTA and CDR2 FQGNSA. Written as DNA, the CDR3 is TGTGCCAGCAGCCCTAACGTGGGAGCAAACATTCAGTACTTC. This translates into CASSPNVGANIQYF.

CDR3 sequence reads: CASRTRDLNEQFF. For the CDR3, the DNA is TGTGCCAGCAGGACTAGGGACCTCAATGAGCAGTTCTTC. This chain uses TRBV7-9 with TRBJ2-1; a possible D gene is TRBD2 (6 bases). Germline loops: CDR1 SEHNR, CDR2 FQNEAQ (reference sequence). V lost 6 bases and J 6 bases, leaving 12 bases between the germline ends. This CDR3 has 13 amino acids.

This clone showed up just once. The chain uses TRBV5-4 and TRBJ1-4; 12 bases are shared with TRBD1. Germline trimming cut 2 bases from V and 7 bases from J; bases unmatched to any gene: 3. In germline, CDR1 is SGHNT, CDR2 YYREEE (reference sequence). The CDR3 covers 15 residues. In nucleotides, the CDR3 is TGTGCCAGCAGCTTACCGGGACAGGGGGCTGAAAAACTGTTTTTT. This encodes CASSLPGQGAEKLFF.

V gene TRBV2 combines with J gene TRBJ2-7; 14 nucleotides agree with TRBD2. V dropped 6 bases and J dropped 6; count of bases not matched to a gene: 7. Germline CDR1 is SNHLY and CDR2 is FYNNEI. The length of the CDR3 is 15 residues. The DNA for the CDR3 is TGTGCCAGCAGGCGGACTAGCGGGAGGTGGGGCGAGCAGTACTTC. As protein: CASRRTSGRWGEQYF. Drawing the rest from reference TRBV2 and TRBJ2-7, the complete variable domain is EPEVTQTPSHQVTQMGQEVILRCVPISNHLYFYWYRQILGQKVEFLVSFYNNEISEKSEIFDDQFSVERPDGSNFTLKIRSTKLEDSAMYFCASRRTSGRWGEQYFGPGTRLTVT.